This T cell receptor (beta chain) was profiled in a study of cytomegalovirus exposure and HLA in healthy donors. Background on the study: The study's early data release held around 85 million unique TCRs from HLA-typed donors. Out of 398 genotyped donors, about 80% belonged to the Caucasian-associated ancestry cluster. General study findings and limits: It was assumed in the presence/absence analyses that sequencing depth was roughly uniform across donors. As a later analysis revealed, most CMV-associated TCR beta chains appeared HLA-restricted.

Vbeta (60) and Jbeta (13) primers were used in the PCR. Produced via immunoSEQ multiplex PCR; TCRdb's table is partial and in-frame only. The data show 140,000 or so clones, 65% to 80% seen once. About this clone itself: Antigen: not known.

The receptor was derived from a woman under 40 in good health and CMV-seronegative. Material: PBMCs.

CDR3: CASSLSLGFIIGSGKETQYF. Written as DNA, the CDR3 is TGTGCCAGCAGTTTATCCCTAGGGTTTATTATAGGGAGCGGGAAAGAGACCCAGTACTTC. V is TRBV28 and J is TRBJ2-5; 7 bases align to TRBD2. The germline V gene has CDR1 MDHEN and CDR2 SYDVKM. V shed 1 base, J shed 3 bases, and the junction held 20 bases outside the gene matches. CDR3 size: 20 residues.